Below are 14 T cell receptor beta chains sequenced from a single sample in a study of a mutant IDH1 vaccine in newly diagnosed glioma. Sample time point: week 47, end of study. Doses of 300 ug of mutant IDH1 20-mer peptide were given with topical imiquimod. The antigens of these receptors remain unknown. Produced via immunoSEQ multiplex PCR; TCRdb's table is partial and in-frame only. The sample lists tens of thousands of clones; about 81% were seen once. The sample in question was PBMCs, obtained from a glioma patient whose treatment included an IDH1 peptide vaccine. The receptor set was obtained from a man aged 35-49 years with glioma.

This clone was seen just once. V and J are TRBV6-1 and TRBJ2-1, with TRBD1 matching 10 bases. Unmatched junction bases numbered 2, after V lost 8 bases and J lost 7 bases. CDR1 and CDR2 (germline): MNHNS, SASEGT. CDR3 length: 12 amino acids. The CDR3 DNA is TGTGCCAGCTGGGGACAGGGGAATGAGCAGTTCTTC. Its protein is CASWGQGNEQFF.

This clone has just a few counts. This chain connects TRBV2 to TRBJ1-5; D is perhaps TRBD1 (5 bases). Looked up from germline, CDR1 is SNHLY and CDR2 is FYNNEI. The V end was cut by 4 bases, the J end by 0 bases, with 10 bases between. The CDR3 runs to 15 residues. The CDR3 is CASSVRQLSNQPQHF. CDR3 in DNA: TGTGCCAGCAGTGTGCGACAGCTTAGCAATCAGCCCCAGCATTTT. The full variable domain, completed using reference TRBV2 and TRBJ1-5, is EPEVTQTPSHQVTQMGQEVILRCVPISNHLYFYWYRQILGQKVEFLVSFYNNEISEKSEIFDDQFSVERPDGSNFTLKIRSTKLEDSAMYFCASSVRQLSNQPQHFGDGTRLSIL.

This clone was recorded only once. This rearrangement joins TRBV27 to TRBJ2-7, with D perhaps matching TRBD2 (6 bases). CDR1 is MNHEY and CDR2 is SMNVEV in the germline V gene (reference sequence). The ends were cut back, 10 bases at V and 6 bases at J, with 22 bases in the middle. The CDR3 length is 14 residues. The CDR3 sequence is CATKSTGLLSEQYF. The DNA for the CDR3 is TGTGCCACAAAATCTACGGGACTCCTTAGCGAGCAGTACTTC.

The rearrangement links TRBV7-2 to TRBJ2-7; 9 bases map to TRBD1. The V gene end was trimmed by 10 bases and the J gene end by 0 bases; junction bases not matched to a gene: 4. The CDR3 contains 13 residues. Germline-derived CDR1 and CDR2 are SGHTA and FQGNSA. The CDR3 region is CATGQGGSYEQYF. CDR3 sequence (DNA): TGTGCCACGGGACAGGGCGGCTCCTACGAGCAGTACTTC.

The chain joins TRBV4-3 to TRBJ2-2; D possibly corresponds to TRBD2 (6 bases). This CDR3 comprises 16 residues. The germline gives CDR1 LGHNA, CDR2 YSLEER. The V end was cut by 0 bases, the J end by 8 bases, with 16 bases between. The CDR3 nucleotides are TGCGCCAGCAGCCAAGATTCAGCCGGGGGAGTAGGGGAGCTGTTTTTT. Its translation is CASSQDSAGGVGELFF.

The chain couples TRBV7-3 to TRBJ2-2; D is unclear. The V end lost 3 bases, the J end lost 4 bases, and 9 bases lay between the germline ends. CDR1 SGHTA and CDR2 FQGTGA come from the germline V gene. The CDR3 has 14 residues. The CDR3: CASSLIGRTGELFF. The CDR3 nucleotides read TGTGCCAGCAGCTTGATAGGTCGCACCGGGGAGCTGTTTTTT. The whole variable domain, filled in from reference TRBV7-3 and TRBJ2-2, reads GAGVSQTPSNKVTEKGKYVELRCDPISGHTALYWYRQSLGQGPEFLIYFQGTGAADDSGLPNDRFFAVRPEGSVSTLKIQRTERGDSAVYLCASSLIGRTGELFFGEGSRLTVL.

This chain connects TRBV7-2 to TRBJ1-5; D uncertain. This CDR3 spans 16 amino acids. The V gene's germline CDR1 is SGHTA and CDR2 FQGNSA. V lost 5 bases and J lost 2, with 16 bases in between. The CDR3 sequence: CASSARVSGGNQPQHF. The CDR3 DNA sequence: TGTGCCAGCAGCGCTCGGGTCTCAGGAGGCAATCAGCCCCAGCATTTT.

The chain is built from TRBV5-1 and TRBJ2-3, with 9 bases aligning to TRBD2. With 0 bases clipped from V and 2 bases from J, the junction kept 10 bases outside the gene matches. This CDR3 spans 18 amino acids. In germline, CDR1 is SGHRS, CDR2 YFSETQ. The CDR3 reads CASSLAATSGLTTDTQYF. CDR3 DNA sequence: TGCGCCAGCAGCTTGGCCGCGACTAGCGGCCTTACCACAGATACGCAGTATTTT. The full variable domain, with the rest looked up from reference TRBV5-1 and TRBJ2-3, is KAGVTQTPRYLIKTRGQQVTLSCSPISGHRSVSWYQQTPGQGLQFLFEYFSETQRNKGNFPGRFSGRQFSNSRSEMNVSTLELGDSALYLCASSLAATSGLTTDTQYFGPGTRLTVL.

CDR3 amino acids: CAYRRELTGELFF. DNA of the CDR3: TGTGCCTACCGCAGGGAACTCACCGGGGAGCTGTTTTTT. J is TRBJ2-2 and V is TRBV7-9, with a tentative D call TRBD1 (5 bases). CDR1 and CDR2 (germline): SEHNR, FQNEAQ (reference sequence). The V end was cut by 11 bases, the J end by 4 bases, with 14 bases between. The length of the CDR3 is 13 residues. The variable domain in full, with the rest retrieved from reference TRBV7-9 and TRBJ2-2, is DTGVSQNPRHKITKRGQNVTFRCDPISEHNRLYWYRQTLGQGPEFLTYFQNEAQLEKSRLLSDRFSAERPKGSFSTLEIQRTEQGDSAMYLCAYRRELTGELFFGEGSRLTVL.

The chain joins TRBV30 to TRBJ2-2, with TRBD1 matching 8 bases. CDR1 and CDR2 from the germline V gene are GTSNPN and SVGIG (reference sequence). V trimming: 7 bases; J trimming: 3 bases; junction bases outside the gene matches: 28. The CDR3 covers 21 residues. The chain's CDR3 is CASTKEDWGPGGAFHTGELFF. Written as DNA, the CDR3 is TGTGCCTCAACCAAAGAGGACTGGGGGCCAGGGGGCGCGTTTCACACCGGGGAGCTGTTTTTT.

The CDR3 nucleotides read TGTGCCAGCAGTAATCAGGCTCGAGGGGAGCAGTACTTC. It is translated as CASSNQARGEQYF. The chain is built from TRBV6-1 and TRBJ2-7; weak D call: TRBD2 (5 bases). From germline, CDR1 is MNHNS and CDR2 SASEGT. With 5 bases removed from V and 7 bases from J, the gap between germline ends came to 15 bases. This CDR3 comprises 13 residues.

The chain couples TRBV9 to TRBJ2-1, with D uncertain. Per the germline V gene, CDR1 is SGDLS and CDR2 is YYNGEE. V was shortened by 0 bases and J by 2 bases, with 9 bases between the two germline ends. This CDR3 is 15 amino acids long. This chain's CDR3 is CASSVGQGTYNEQFF. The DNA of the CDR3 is TGTGCCAGCAGCGTAGGTCAAGGTACCTACAATGAGCAGTTCTTC.

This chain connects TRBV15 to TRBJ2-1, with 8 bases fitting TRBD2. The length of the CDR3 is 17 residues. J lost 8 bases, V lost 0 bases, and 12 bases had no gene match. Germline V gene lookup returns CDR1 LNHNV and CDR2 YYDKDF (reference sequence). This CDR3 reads CATSRDPSGGLLDEQFF. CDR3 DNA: TGTGCCACCAGCAGAGACCCCAGCGGGGGCCTTTTAGATGAGCAGTTCTTC.

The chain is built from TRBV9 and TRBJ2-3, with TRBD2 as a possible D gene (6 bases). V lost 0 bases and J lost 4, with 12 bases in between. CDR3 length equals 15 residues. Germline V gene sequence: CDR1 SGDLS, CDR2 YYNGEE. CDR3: CASSVEQGGPDTQYF. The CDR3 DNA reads TGTGCCAGCAGCGTAGAACAAGGAGGGCCAGATACGCAGTATTTT.